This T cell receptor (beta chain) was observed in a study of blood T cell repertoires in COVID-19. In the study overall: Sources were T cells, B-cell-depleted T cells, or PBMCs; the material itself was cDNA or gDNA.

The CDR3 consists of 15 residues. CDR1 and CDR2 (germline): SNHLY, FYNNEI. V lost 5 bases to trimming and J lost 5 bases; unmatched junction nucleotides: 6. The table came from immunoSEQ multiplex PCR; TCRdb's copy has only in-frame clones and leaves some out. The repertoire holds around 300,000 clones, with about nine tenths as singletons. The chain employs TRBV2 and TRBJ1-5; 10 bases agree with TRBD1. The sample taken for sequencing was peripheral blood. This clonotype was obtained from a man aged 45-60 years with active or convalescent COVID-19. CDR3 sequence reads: CASSSTGGRHQPQHF. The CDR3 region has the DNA TGTGCCAGCAGTTCGACAGGGGGCCGTCATCAGCCCCAGCATTTT.